A single sample gave rise to the 5 T cell receptor beta chains below, sequenced in a study of blood T cell repertoires in COVID-19. Measured with immunoSEQ multiplex PCR; TCRdb has only the in-frame clones, and not every one. The data hold around 81,000 clones, with roughly 90% observed a single time. The sample comprised peripheral blood. The source of these receptors is a man aged 70 or older with acute or convalescent COVID-19.

This chain links TRBV2 with TRBJ1-3; D remains ambiguous. Trimming shortened V by 3 bases and J by 0 bases, and 12 bases separated the two germline ends. CDR1 is SNHLY and CDR2 is FYNNEI in the germline V gene. CDR3 size: 16 residues. The CDR3 region is CASSELAGRSGNTIYF. The CDR3 nucleotides are TGTGCCAGCAGTGAGCTCGCAGGCCGCTCTGGAAACACCATATATTTT.

The rearrangement joins TRBV7-2 to TRBJ1-2; the match to TRBD1 covers 9 bases. The CDR3 spans 14 residues. The germline V gene has CDR1 SGHTA and CDR2 FQGNSA. V lost 5 bases and J lost 8; bases outside the gene matches: 9. This CDR3 reads CASSPTGTGYGYTF. The CDR3 region has the DNA TGTGCCAGCAGCCCCACCGGGACAGGGTACGGCTACACCTTC. The full variable domain, in which reference TRBV7-2 and TRBJ1-2 provide the parts outside the CDR3, is GAGVSQSPSNKVTEKGKDVELRCDPISGHTALYWYRQSLGQGLEFLIYFQGNSAPDKSGLPSDRFSAERTGGSVSTLTIQRTQQEDSAVYLCASSPTGTGYGYTFGSGTRLTVV.

J is TRBJ2-1 and V is TRBV29-1, with D perhaps TRBD2 (5 bases). The CDR3 is 12 residues long. Trimming removed 3 bases from V and 9 bases from J, with 12 bases in between. Germline V CDR1 and CDR2: SQVTM, ANQGSEA. CDR3 in amino acids: CSVEVGAAEQFF. CDR3 nucleotides: TGCAGCGTTGAGGTGGGAGCCGCTGAGCAGTTCTTC.

The chain employs TRBV5-1 and TRBJ1-2; 7 nucleotides align to TRBD1. V was pared by 4 bases and J by 4 bases, with 7 bases of the junction left unmatched. The CDR3 sequence is 14 residues long. Germline V CDR1 and CDR2: SGHRS, YFSETQ. The CDR3 is CASSPGQERYGYTF. The CDR3 nucleotides read TGCGCCAGCAGCCCCGGACAGGAACGCTATGGCTACACCTTC.

J is TRBJ2-7 and V is TRBV18; TRBD1 aligns across 8 bases. Per germline, CDR1 KGHSH and CDR2 LQKENI. The V gene end was trimmed by 5 bases and the J gene end by 0 bases; junction bases not matched to a gene: 3. CDR3 length: 14 residues. The CDR3 DNA reads as TGTGCCAGCTCAGGACAGGGTAACTCCTACGAGCAGTACTTC. It yields the protein CASSGQGNSYEQYF.